A single sample gave rise to the 15 T cell receptor beta chains below, sequenced in a study of radiation and T cells in renal cell carcinoma. The treatment here: 15 Gy SBRT to primary tumor, nephrectomy 4 weeks later. The repertoire was sequenced with immunoSEQ multiplex PCR; TCRdb's copy has only in-frame clones and lacks some. The data contain tens of thousands of clones, 40% to 55% of them singletons. The specimen comprised tumor tissue, sampled from a patient whose treatment included radiotherapy and nephrectomy. These receptors were taken from a woman between 45 and 65 years old with renal cell carcinoma.

The J gene is TRBJ1-5, the V gene TRBV5-6; possible D gene TRBD1, 5 bases. The germline CDR1 and CDR2 sequences are SGHDT and YYEEEE. Deletions cut 4 bases from V and 0 bases from J, with 14 bases between. The CDR3 covers 16 residues. CDR3 DNA sequence: TGTGCCAGCAGCCCCGGGACGGGCGATAGCAATCAGCCCCAGCATTTT. Encoded protein: CASSPGTGDSNQPQHF.

The J gene is TRBJ1-2, the V gene TRBV18, with TRBD1 matching over 9 bases. V lost 3 bases and J lost 7; bases outside the gene matches: 12. The germline V gene has CDR1 KGHSH and CDR2 LQKENI. The CDR3 totals 16 residues. For the CDR3, the DNA is TGTGCCAGCTCACCGGAGGGACAGGGTACAATGGGTGGCTACACCTTC. Translating gives CASSPEGQGTMGGYTF.

The chain is built from TRBV10-2 and TRBJ2-1; 12 positions match TRBD2. Germline V CDR1 and CDR2: WSHSY, SAAADI. This CDR3 is built from 15 residues. The J segment lost 6 bases and the V segment lost 6 bases, leaving 6 bases of the junction unmatched. This chain's CDR3 is CASRQTSGGLNEQFF. The CDR3 DNA reads as TGCGCCAGCAGGCAGACTAGCGGGGGACTCAATGAGCAGTTCTTC.

This clone has only a few counts. V usage is TRBV30 and J usage is TRBJ1-2, with 9 bases fitting TRBD1. The CDR3 extends over 13 amino acids. The germline V gene encodes CDR1 GTSNPN and CDR2 SVGIG (reference sequence). The V and J ends lost 1 base and 6 bases, in that order; junction bases with no gene match: 3. CDR3 residues: CAWSDGTGNGYTF. DNA for the CDR3: TGTGCCTGGAGTGATGGGACAGGGAATGGCTACACCTTC.

The rearrangement joins TRBV5-4 to TRBJ1-5; TRBD1 agrees at 7 bases. This CDR3 has 14 residues. J lost 7 bases, V lost 4 bases, and 8 bases had no gene match. Germline V gene sequence: CDR1 SGHNT, CDR2 YYREEE (reference sequence). The CDR3 bases are TGTGCCAGCAGCCTACAGGGGTCGTACCAGCCCCAGCATTTT. Translating gives CASSLQGSYQPQHF.

This clone showed up just a few times. This chain links TRBV2 with TRBJ1-2; no definite D call. The CDR3 is 13 residues long. Germline CDR1 is SNHLY and CDR2 is FYNNEI. V was cut by 2 bases and J by 7 bases, with 11 bases left in between. CDR3 bases: TGTGCCAGCAGTGAAAGCCGATCGGGTGGCTACACCTTC. It encodes CASSESRSGGYTF.

V usage is TRBV6-6 and J usage is TRBJ2-7, with no clear D. The V end was cut by 4 bases, the J end by 2 bases, with 15 bases between. CDR1 and CDR2 from the germline V gene are MNHNY and SVGAGI (reference sequence). This CDR3 has 15 amino acids. CDR3 bases: TGTGCCAGCAGTTGGAGTGGCACCCAAACCTACGAGCAGTACTTC. It yields the protein CASSWSGTQTYEQYF.

Turning to this clone: Other nucleotide sequences from this sample produce the same CDR3. The gene calls are TRBV11-1 and TRBJ1-2; 8 nucleotides match TRBD1. CDR3 size: 13 residues. In germline, CDR1 is SGHAT, CDR2 FQDESV (reference sequence). V lost 5 bases and J lost 4; bases outside the gene matches: 3. The CDR3 region is CASSPDRAYGYTF. DNA for the CDR3: TGTGCCAGCAGCCCGGACAGGGCCTATGGCTACACCTTC.

This chain links TRBV6-6 with TRBJ1-4; possibly TRBD1 for D (6 bases). Trimming took off 6 bases at V and 7 bases at J, with 15 bases between the two ends. CDR3 length: 14 amino acids. Germline lookup yields CDR1 MNHNY and CDR2 SVGAGI (reference sequence). The chain's CDR3 is CASSHGGRGEKLFF. In DNA, the CDR3 is TGTGCCAGCAGCCATGGGGGGCGGGGTGAAAAACTGTTTTTT.

This clone was seen a few times. The gene calls are TRBV7-9 and TRBJ2-3, with D possibly being TRBD2 (5 bases). The germline V gene has CDR1 SEHNR and CDR2 FQNEAQ (reference sequence). The CDR3 sequence is 16 residues long. Trimming shortened V by 4 bases and J by 0 bases, and 14 bases separated the two germline ends. CDR3: CASSWAASLSTDTQYF. For the CDR3, the DNA is TGTGCCAGCAGCTGGGCGGCTAGCCTAAGCACAGATACGCAGTATTTT.

This chain connects TRBV19 to TRBJ2-7; TRBD1 matches at 10 bases. The CDR3 contains 13 residues. The junction had 2 bases not matched to a gene; V was cut back by 5 bases and J by 4 bases. Germline V lookup: CDR1 LNHDA, CDR2 SQIVND (reference sequence). CDR3 nucleotides: TGTGCCAGTAGTGCGGGACAGGGGTACGAGCAGTACTTC. Its protein product is CASSAGQGYEQYF.

The chain joins TRBV7-2 to TRBJ2-5; 8 bases align to TRBD1. CDR1 and CDR2 from the germline V gene are SGHTA and FQGNSA. The CDR3 consists of 15 residues. J gave up 0 bases and V 8 bases, and 8 bases lay outside the gene matches. CDR3 coding DNA: TGTGCCAGCGGATTCCAGGGGGCCTACCAAGAGACCCAGTACTTC. Translated, it gives CASGFQGAYQETQYF.

Many counts were recorded for this clone. The chain is built from TRBV30 and TRBJ1-5, with unresolved D. This CDR3 contains 13 residues. Germline assignment: CDR1 GTSNPN and CDR2 SVGIG (reference sequence). The V and J ends lost 3 bases and 3 bases respectively, with 9 bases between them. This chain's CDR3 is CAWRQAYNQPQHF. CDR3 nucleotide sequence: TGTGCCTGGAGGCAGGCCTACAATCAGCCCCAGCATTTT.

This clone came up a few times. In nucleotides, the CDR3 is TGTGCCAGTAGTGGGTCTGTAAACACTGAAGCTTTCTTT. It specifies CASSGSVNTEAFF. The chain couples TRBV19 to TRBJ1-1, with D uncertain. The germline V gene has CDR1 LNHDA and CDR2 SQIVND (reference sequence). Trimming pared 5 bases from V and 2 bases from J, leaving 9 bases between. The CDR3 spans 13 residues.

This chain joins TRBV6-1 and TRBJ2-7; D is possibly TRBD1 or TRBD2 (5 bases each). The germline V gene has CDR1 MNHNS and CDR2 SASEGT. CDR3 length: 14 residues. V was trimmed by 6 bases and J by 2 bases, leaving 14 bases between them. The CDR3 nucleotides are TGTGCCAGCAGCCACGGGACGAAAGCCTACGAGCAGTACTTC. This gives the protein CASSHGTKAYEQYF.